Following are 22 T cell receptor beta chains from one sample sequenced in a study of cytomegalovirus exposure and HLA in healthy donors listed by TCRdb under 2017. The library was obtained by the immunoSEQ multiplex PCR assay. The multiplex PCR relied on a mix of 60 forward primers for TCR Vbeta segments and 13 reverse primers for TCR Jbeta segments. TCRdb re-hosts the immuneACCESS table, in-frame sequences only. Its copies lack some clones; in the studies checked, an unresolved V gene accounts for under half of them, and the cause for the rest is not known. The sample records some 120,000 clones, around three quarters of which are singletons. 1.2% of the sample is taken by the ten largest. Sequencing was done on a sample of PBMCs. These receptors all stem from a female donor in good health and CMV-seronegative.

This chain links TRBV2 with TRBJ2-3; TRBD2 is a possible D gene (5 bases). V shed 4 bases and J shed 4 bases, with 12 bases lying between them. This CDR3 comprises 14 residues. Germline V CDR1 and CDR2: SNHLY, FYNNEI. The CDR3 reads CASSVEGWADTQYF. The DNA of the CDR3 is TGTGCCAGCAGTGTTGAGGGTTGGGCAGATACGCAGTATTTT.

The V and J genes are TRBV5-1 and TRBJ2-1; 9 bases are shared with TRBD2. J gave up 2 bases and V 4 bases, and 7 bases lay outside the gene matches. Germline V gives CDR1 SGHRS, CDR2 YFSETQ. The CDR3 runs 16 residues. The CDR3 spells CASSPLAGAAYNEQFF. CDR3 DNA sequence: TGCGCCAGCAGCCCCTTAGCGGGGGCAGCCTACAATGAGCAGTTCTTC.

The chain has TRBV28 and TRBJ2-7, with D uncertain. Per the germline V gene, CDR1 is MDHEN and CDR2 is SYDVKM. This CDR3 is 13 amino acids long. V shed 2 bases and J shed 3 bases, with 8 bases lying between them. The CDR3 reads CASSLGQHYEQYF. The DNA of the CDR3 is TGTGCCAGCAGTTTAGGTCAACACTACGAGCAGTACTTC.

This clone was detected a few times. The rearrangement joins TRBV18 to TRBJ2-5, with D perhaps matching TRBD2 (6 bases). The CDR3 totals 13 residues. Germline loops: CDR1 KGHSH, CDR2 LQKENI. V lost 3 bases and J lost 2, with 7 bases in between. This CDR3 is CASSPGLQETQYF. The CDR3 nucleotides read TGTGCCAGCTCACCGGGACTTCAAGAGACCCAGTACTTC. Drawing the rest from reference TRBV18 and TRBJ2-5, the complete variable domain is NAGVMQNPRHLVRRRGQEARLRCSPMKGHSHVYWYRQLPEEGLKFMVYLQKENIIDESGMPKERFSAEFPKEGPSILRIQQVVRGDSAAYFCASSPGLQETQYFGPGTRLLVL.

The gene calls are TRBV4-2 and TRBJ1-4; 11 nucleotides agree with TRBD1. The germline V gene has CDR1 LGHNA and CDR2 YNFKEQ. Trimming at V came to 6 bases and at J to 8 bases, leaving 8 bases not matched to a gene. The CDR3 extends over 15 amino acids. The CDR3 protein is CASSRGQGAAEKLFF. The CDR3 DNA follows: TGTGCCAGCAGTCGTGGACAGGGGGCGGCGGAAAAACTGTTTTTT.

This clone has only one observation. The J gene is TRBJ1-3, the V gene TRBV18; D is perhaps TRBD1 (5 bases). Trimming stripped 5 bases from V and 0 bases from J, with 11 bases between. CDR1 KGHSH and CDR2 LQKENI come from the germline V gene. This CDR3 has 15 amino acids. The CDR3 DNA is TGTGCCAGCTCATCAACAGGAGACTCTGGAAACACCATATATTTT. Translation: CASSSTGDSGNTIYF.

J is TRBJ2-6 and V is TRBV7-3, with 12 bases identical to TRBD1. Trimming at V came to 5 bases and at J to 1 base, leaving 3 bases not matched to a gene. Germline V lookup: CDR1 SGHTA, CDR2 FQGTGA. The CDR3 extends over 17 amino acids. The CDR3: CASSGTGGKSGANVLTF. The CDR3 coding sequence is TGTGCCAGCAGCGGGACAGGGGGCAAGTCTGGGGCCAACGTCCTGACTTTC. Filled out from reference TRBV7-3 and TRBJ2-6, the complete variable domain reads GAGVSQTPSNKVTEKGKYVELRCDPISGHTALYWYRQSLGQGPEFLIYFQGTGAADDSGLPNDRFFAVRPEGSVSTLKIQRTERGDSAVYLCASSGTGGKSGANVLTFGAGSRLTVL.

This chain connects TRBV7-6 to TRBJ2-2; 12 nucleotides line up with TRBD2. J lost 8 bases, V lost 5 bases, and 12 bases had no gene match. The CDR3 totals 17 residues. The V gene's germline CDR1 is SGHVS and CDR2 FNYEAQ. CDR3 region: CASSVRSGTSGFGELFF. The CDR3 DNA reads as TGTGCCAGCAGCGTTCGTTCTGGGACTAGCGGGTTTGGGGAGCTGTTTTTT.

A single count supports this clone. The CDR3 here is CASSQGSQRGLNEQFF. As DNA, the CDR3 is TGTGCCAGCAGCCAAGGGTCACAGCGAGGGCTCAATGAGCAGTTCTTC. The chain employs TRBV4-2 and TRBJ2-1, with D tentatively TRBD2 (5 bases). From germline, CDR1 is LGHNA and CDR2 YNFKEQ. V was shortened by 1 base and J by 6 bases, with 16 bases between the two germline ends. This CDR3 is 16 amino acids long.

This clone was observed a few times. The rearrangement links TRBV13 to TRBJ1-3; TRBD1 agrees at 7 bases. The CDR3 has 15 amino acids. The junction had 8 bases not matched to a gene; V was cut back by 5 bases and J by 4 bases. CDR1 and CDR2 (germline): PRHDT, FYEKMQ (reference sequence). The CDR3 coding sequence is TGTGCCAGCAGCCCCCCAGGGGGGCCCGGAAACACCATATATTTT. Its translation is CASSPPGGPGNTIYF.

The CDR3 reads CASSSLDRSYEQYF. The CDR3, as DNA: TGTGCCAGTAGTTCCCTTGACAGAAGCTACGAGCAGTACTTC. V usage is TRBV19 and J usage is TRBJ2-7; a possible D gene is TRBD1 (5 bases). The CDR3 has 14 amino acids. Germline loops: CDR1 LNHDA, CDR2 SQIVND (reference sequence). V lost 5 bases and J 3 bases, leaving 14 bases between the germline ends.

The chain joins TRBV7-2 to TRBJ2-5; 10 bases align to TRBD1. Germline V CDR1 and CDR2: SGHTA, FQGNSA. The J segment lost 7 bases and the V segment lost 5 bases, leaving 7 bases of the junction unmatched. The length of the CDR3 is 14 residues. CDR3 residues: CASSPGQGLGTQYF. CDR3 nucleotide sequence: TGTGCCAGCAGCCCGGGACAGGGGTTAGGGACCCAGTACTTC.

The CDR3 is CASSPRPGQGYSNQPQHF. CDR3 bases: TGTGCCAGCAGCCCAAGACCGGGACAGGGCTATAGCAATCAGCCCCAGCATTTT. This chain links TRBV11-2 with TRBJ1-5; 9 bases line up with TRBD1. There are 18 residues in the CDR3. The junction had 11 bases not matched to a gene; V was cut back by 5 bases and J by 0 bases. The germline V gene encodes CDR1 SGHAT and CDR2 FQNNGV.

This clone was counted a few times. V gene TRBV7-8 combines with J gene TRBJ1-2; TRBD1 might be the D (5 bases). CDR1 SGHVS and CDR2 FQNEAQ come from the germline V gene. The CDR3 totals 14 residues. Trimming shortened V by 8 bases and J by 6 bases, and 19 bases separated the two germline ends. The CDR3 spells CASAPSPQGHGYTF. CDR3 coding DNA: TGTGCCAGCGCGCCCAGTCCGCAGGGTCATGGCTACACCTTC.

This clone was detected only a few times. This chain connects TRBV21-1 to TRBJ2-1; the table's D call, TRBD2, has no DNA check behind it. TRBV21-1 is described as a pseudogene. The CDR3 loop spans 18 amino acids. CDR3 DNA: TGTGCCAGCAGCAAAGAGGGTAGCGGGGGGGTCTCCTACAATGAGCAGTTCTTC. Translated: CASSKEGSGGVSYNEQFF.

This sequence joins TRBV15 and TRBJ2-5; unclear D gene. There are 16 residues in the CDR3. Germline V gene lookup returns CDR1 LNHNV and CDR2 YYDKDF (reference sequence). V dropped 1 base and J dropped 5 bases, with 17 bases sitting between them. CDR3 nucleotide sequence: TGTGCCACCAGCAGAGGATGGTCAGGCCCCCGGGAGACCCAGTACTTC. Amino acids: CATSRGWSGPRETQYF.

This chain connects TRBV11-2 to TRBJ2-1; perhaps TRBD1 as D (6 bases). The CDR3 has 17 residues. Germline-derived CDR1 and CDR2 are SGHAT and FQNNGV. The germline V and J ends were trimmed by 4 bases and 4 bases, with 20 bases remaining between them. The CDR3 DNA reads as TGTGCCAGCAGCTCCGATCGCAGGGGTCTCGGTTACAATGAGCAGTTCTTC. This codes for CASSSDRRGLGYNEQFF. The complete variable domain, with remaining parts taken from reference TRBV11-2 and TRBJ2-1, reads EAGVAQSPRYKIIEKRQSVAFWCNPISGHATLYWYQQILGQGPKLLIQFQNNGVVDDSQLPKDRFSAERLKGVDSTLKIQPAKLEDSAVYLCASSSDRRGLGYNEQFFGPGTRLTVL.

The chain carries TRBV5-8 and TRBJ1-5; the match to TRBD1 covers 9 bases. Trimming cost V 4 bases and J 4 bases; bases outside gene matches: 6. The CDR3 is made up of 15 amino acids. The germline V gene encodes CDR1 SGHTS and CDR2 YDEGEE. In nucleotides, the CDR3 is TGTGCCAGCAGCACGGGACAGGGTCCTAATCAGCCCCAGCATTTT. This gives the protein CASSTGQGPNQPQHF.

This chain uses TRBV6-1 with TRBJ2-7, with 7 bases matching TRBD2. Per germline, CDR1 MNHNS and CDR2 SASEGT. J lost 6 bases, V lost 2 bases, and 7 bases had no gene match. CDR3 length: 14 residues. Here the CDR3 reads CASSERWGGAEQYF. CDR3 DNA sequence: TGTGCCAGCAGTGAACGGTGGGGAGGGGCCGAGCAGTACTTC.

This chain links TRBV25-1 with TRBJ1-2, with D unresolved. This CDR3 is 12 amino acids long. Germline V gene data show CDR1 as MGHDK and CDR2 as SYGVNS. Trimming cost V 10 bases and J 2 bases, with 11 bases left between them. The CDR3 here is CATNYVNYGYTF. The CDR3 DNA reads TGTGCCACTAATTACGTAAACTATGGCTACACCTTC.

The chain links TRBV12-5 to TRBJ1-4; D call uncertain. The ends were cut back, 1 base at V and 8 bases at J, with 8 bases in the middle. The CDR3 spans 13 residues. Germline V gives CDR1 LGHNT, CDR2 FRNRAP. CDR3 DNA sequence: TGTGCTAGTGGTTTGGAGACGGGGGAAAAACTGTTTTTT. Its translation is CASGLETGEKLFF.

The chain carries TRBV5-1 and TRBJ1-3, with TRBD1 identical over 7 bases. Germline assignment: CDR1 SGHRS and CDR2 YFSETQ. CDR3 length equals 14 residues. J lost 7 bases, V lost 4 bases, and 8 bases had no gene match. This chain's CDR3 is CASSPGQEPNTIYF. DNA of the CDR3: TGCGCCAGCAGCCCCGGACAGGAGCCCAACACCATATATTTT.